One sample yielded the 24 T cell receptor beta chains listed below, sequenced in a study. TCRdb re-called the 5' RACE reads through MiXCR, storing one row per CDR3 protein. The sample lists approximately 21,000 distinct CDR3 sequences, 30% seen once, with less than 2.5% in the top ten. Sequences were obtained from tumor-infiltrating naive CD4+ T cells sorted from the breast tumor. Sample subset: naive CD4+ T cells, CD4+CD45RA+CD25-. These receptors were obtained from a female donor with breast cancer.

The V and J genes are TRBV4-1 and TRBJ1-6; possibly TRBD1 for D (6 bases). CDR3 length equals 15 residues. Trimming left V 1 base short and J 8 bases short, with 12 bases between. CDR1 MGHRA and CDR2 YSYEKL come from the germline V gene. The DNA of the CDR3 is TGCGCCAGCAGCCAAGGGCAGGGGATGGATTCACCCCTCCACTTT. Its protein is CASSQGQGMDSPLHF.

Comments on this clonotype: With a much larger clone just one base away, this may be a read error. The CDR3 coding sequence is TGCAGTGCCCTTATTCCAAGCAGGGGATCAGATACGCAGTATTTT. It codes for CSALIPSRGSDTQYF. This sequence joins TRBV20-1 and TRBJ2-3; D is perhaps TRBD1 (6 bases). The CDR3 covers 15 residues. The V end lost 6 bases, the J end lost 4 bases, and 20 bases lay between the germline ends. Per the germline V gene, CDR1 is DFQATT and CDR2 is SNEGSKA (reference sequence).

This clonotype qualifies as medium-sized. The chain recombines TRBV7-9 with TRBJ1-1; no clear D. Germline V CDR1 and CDR2: SEHNR, FQNEAQ (reference sequence). There are 16 residues in the CDR3. V was pared by 5 bases and J by 2 bases, with 18 bases between. This chain's CDR3 is CASSTRGGNSNTEAFF. CDR3 coding DNA: TGTGCCAGCAGCACCAGAGGAGGAAACTCCAACACTGAAGCTTTCTTT.

This clonotype has a single count. The chain uses TRBV20-1 and TRBJ2-1; the D is unclear. Germline CDR1 is DFQATT and CDR2 is SNEGSKA (reference sequence). CDR3 length: 13 residues. Between the trimmed V and J ends, which lost 3 bases and 2 bases, there was a span of 8 bases. The CDR3 loop reads CSASERAYNEQFF. For the CDR3, the DNA is TGCAGTGCTAGCGAAAGGGCCTACAATGAGCAGTTCTTC.

There are a few counts of this clonotype. A much more abundant neighbour one base away suggests this may be a read error. The V call is TRBV13, the J call TRBJ2-7; TRBD2 matches 13 bases. With V trimmed by 7 bases and J by 0 bases, 12 bases remained unmatched. The CDR3 runs to 18 residues. The germline V gene encodes CDR1 PRHDT and CDR2 FYEKMQ (reference sequence). The CDR3 here is CASTRLAGGAGDSYEQYF. The CDR3 region has the DNA TGTGCCAGCACCCGACTAGCGGGAGGCGCCGGGGACTCCTACGAGCAGTACTTC. Full variable domain (missing parts from reference TRBV13 and TRBJ2-7): AAGVIQSPRHLIKEKRETATLKCYPIPRHDTVYWYQQGPGQDPQFLISFYEKMQSDKGSIPDRFSAQQFSDYHSELNMSSLELGDSALYFCASTRLAGGAGDSYEQYFGPGTRLTVT.

This clonotype was counted a few times. V and J are TRBV9 and TRBJ1-2; 9 bases map to TRBD1. CDR1 and CDR2 from the germline V gene are SGDLS and YYNGEE. V lost 6 bases and J lost 4; bases outside the gene matches: 4. The CDR3 is 13 residues long. The CDR3 reads CASTLGQGYGYTF. DNA for the CDR3: TGTGCCAGCACCCTGGGACAGGGCTATGGCTACACCTTC.

This clonotype rates as medium-sized. The chain joins TRBV5-1 to TRBJ2-1; tentatively, D is TRBD2 (6 bases). The CDR3 extends over 15 amino acids. The V and J ends lost 4 bases and 3 bases respectively, with 14 bases between them. Per the germline V gene, CDR1 is SGHRS and CDR2 is YFSETQ. CDR3 residues: CASSPPGLIYNEQFF. The CDR3 bases are TGCGCCAGCAGCCCTCCGGGACTCATCTACAATGAGCAGTTCTTC. Full variable domain (rest looked up from reference TRBV5-1 and TRBJ2-1): KAGVTQTPRYLIKTRGQQVTLSCSPISGHRSVSWYQQTPGQGLQFLFEYFSETQRNKGNFPGRFSGRQFSNSRSEMNVSTLELGDSALYLCASSPPGLIYNEQFFGPGTRLTVL.

This clonotype was recorded many times. The genes are TRBV19 and TRBJ2-1; D is uncertain. Germline-derived CDR1 and CDR2 are LNHDA and SQIVND (reference sequence). V was pared by 3 bases and J by 9 bases, with 18 bases between. The CDR3 runs 15 residues. The CDR3 sequence is CASSISMVRGSEQFF. CDR3 nucleotides: TGTGCCAGTAGTATTTCTATGGTGCGTGGGTCTGAGCAGTTCTTC. Full variable domain (rest looked up from reference TRBV19 and TRBJ2-1): DGGITQSPKYLFRKEGQNVTLSCEQNLNHDAMYWYRQDPGQGLRLIYYSQIVNDFQKGDIAEGYSVSREKKESFPLTVTSAQKNPTAFYLCASSISMVRGSEQFFGPGTRLTVL.

A note on this clonotype: A read error may be the cause here, since a much bigger clone is one base away. The V call is TRBV4-1, the J call TRBJ1-1; D gene unclear. Germline CDR1 reads MGHRA; CDR2 reads YSYEKL. CDR3 length: 17 amino acids. V was pared by 1 base and J by 1 base, with 16 bases between. In nucleotides, the CDR3 is TGCGCCAGCAGCCAAGTCTGGGCACGGGCCGCGAACACTGAAGCTTTCTTT. Translated, it gives CASSQVWARAANTEAFF.

This clonotype was observed a few times. The CDR3, as DNA: TGTGCCAGCAGCCTCTTCTCTCTCCGCACAGATACGCAGTATTTT. Translation: CASSLFSLRTDTQYF. This chain joins TRBV7-3 and TRBJ2-3, with D unclear. CDR3 length: 15 amino acids. Germline assignment: CDR1 SGHTA and CDR2 FQGTGA. Trimming took off 5 bases at V and 1 base at J, with 13 bases between the two ends.

Only a few counts were recorded for this clonotype. The gene calls are TRBV29-1 and TRBJ2-1; no definite D call. V lost 7 bases to trimming and J lost 4 bases, with 14 bases between them. CDR3 length: 13 amino acids. Germline V CDR1 and CDR2: SQVTM, ANQGSEA. The CDR3 DNA sequence: TGCAGCGCTGGCCCGACACAATACAATGAGCAGTTCTTC. Translation gives CSAGPTQYNEQFF.

The DNA of the CDR3 is TGCAGTGCCACCCGGGACCCCTACGAGCAGTACTTC. This sequence encodes CSATRDPYEQYF. The chain has TRBV20-1 and TRBJ2-7; D could derive from TRBD1 or TRBD2 (5 bases each). Germline CDR1 is DFQATT and CDR2 is SNEGSKA (reference sequence). Trimming removed 6 bases from V and 2 bases from J, with 11 bases in between. This CDR3 contains 12 residues.

This clonotype is classed as medium-sized. This CDR3 is CASSQSGAGTDTQYF. The CDR3 DNA reads as TGCGCCAGCAGCCAGAGCGGGGCCGGCACAGATACGCAGTATTTT. The chain uses TRBV4-1 and TRBJ2-3; the match to TRBD2 covers 7 bases. Trimming cost V 3 bases and J 1 base; bases outside gene matches: 4. The CDR3 has 15 amino acids. Looked up from germline, CDR1 is MGHRA and CDR2 is YSYEKL.

This clonotype has more than one count but fewer than ten. V gene TRBV12-3 or TRBV12-4 combines with J gene TRBJ2-3; D assignment may be TRBD1 or TRBD2 (5 bases each). Trimming stripped 5 bases from V and 5 bases from J, with 14 bases between. The CDR3 totals 14 residues. As DNA, the CDR3 is TGTGCCAGCAGTGGCGAGAAGAGGGGAGATACGCAGTATTTT. Translating it yields CASSGEKRGDTQYF.

There are many counts of this clonotype. The V and J genes are TRBV5-4 and TRBJ2-3; TRBD2 matches at 9 bases. The CDR3 is 16 residues long. The V and J ends lost 0 bases and 3 bases, in that order; junction bases with no gene match: 5. Germline-derived CDR1 and CDR2 are SGHNT and YYREEE (reference sequence). The chain's CDR3 is CASSLGAGGRTDTQYF. CDR3 sequence (DNA): TGTGCCAGCAGCTTGGGAGCGGGAGGCAGAACAGATACGCAGTATTTT.

As concerns this clonotype: This clone may be a read error of a much larger clone one base away. The chain uses TRBV20-1 and TRBJ1-5; no firm D call. Trimming stripped 0 bases from V and 7 bases from J, with 13 bases between. CDR1 is DFQATT and CDR2 is SNEGSKA in the germline V gene (reference sequence). The CDR3 consists of 14 residues. CDR3 sequence (DNA): TGCAGTGCTAGAGATGGGGTGGAAGGCCAGCCCCAGCATTTT. Translating it yields CSARDGVEGQPQHF.

This clonotype was recorded a few times. A much larger clonotype is one base distant, so this may be a read error. The CDR3 sequence: CSAERDRGNGQFF. In DNA, the CDR3 is TGCAGTGCTGAACGAGACAGGGGCAATGGGCAGTTCTTC. This sequence joins TRBV20-1 and TRBJ2-1; 8 bases fit TRBD1. The CDR3 is made up of 13 amino acids. Germline loops: CDR1 DFQATT, CDR2 SNEGSKA (reference sequence).

The V gene is TRBV6-1, the J gene TRBJ2-4; no definite D call. Germline lookup yields CDR1 MNHNS and CDR2 SASEGT. CDR3 length equals 14 residues. V lost 9 bases to trimming and J lost 7 bases, with 19 bases between them. The CDR3 spells CASRPGAWGNIQYF. CDR3 in DNA: TGTGCCAGTAGACCAGGAGCCTGGGGTAACATTCAGTACTTC.

In this sample, this clonotype turned up many times. V and J are TRBV5-1 and TRBJ2-1; D is perhaps TRBD1 (5 bases). There are 16 residues in the CDR3. From germline, CDR1 is SGHRS and CDR2 YFSETQ. Trimming pared 0 bases from V and 0 bases from J, leaving 10 bases between. CDR3 nucleotides: TGCGCCAGCAGCTTGGTGACAGCGAGCTCCTACAATGAGCAGTTCTTC. Translated, it gives CASSLVTASSYNEQFF.

This clonotype has just one count. This may stem from a read error, because a much larger clone lies one nucleotide away. The chain combines TRBV20-1 with TRBJ1-5, with D possibly matching TRBD1 (6 bases). V was cut by 5 bases and J by 7 bases, with 12 bases left in between. This CDR3 region has 12 residues. Germline loops: CDR1 DFQATT, CDR2 SNEGSKA (reference sequence). CDR3 loop: CSAYRGDQPQHF. The DNA for the CDR3 is TGCAGTGCTTATAGGGGGGACCAGCCCCAGCATTTT.

This clonotype has only a few counts. A read error may be the cause here, since a much bigger clone is one base away. This chain joins TRBV18 and TRBJ2-1, with a possible D match to TRBD2 (5 bases). Germline V CDR1 and CDR2: KGHSH, LQKENI. Deletions cut 0 bases from V and 5 bases from J, with 14 bases between. The CDR3 is 16 residues long. The CDR3 DNA is TGTGCCAGCTCACCACCCCGGACTGGCGTGGACAATGAGCAGTTCTTC. Translated: CASSPPRTGVDNEQFF.

Concerning this clonotype itself: A read error may be the cause here, since a much bigger clone is one base away. The chain couples TRBV12-3 or TRBV12-4 to TRBJ2-1, with 13 positions matching TRBD2. The CDR3 consists of 16 residues. The V segment lost 5 bases and the J segment 7 bases; nucleotides outside the gene matches: 8. CDR3 residues: CASSAPGLAGTNEQFF. DNA of the CDR3: TGTGCCAGCAGTGCCCCGGGACTAGCGGGAACGAATGAGCAGTTCTTC.

The rearrangement links TRBV24-1 to TRBJ1-5; D gene unclear. The germline gives CDR1 KGHDR, CDR2 SFDVKD. The CDR3 has 14 residues. V lost 5 bases, J lost 0 bases, and 7 bases lay in between. The CDR3 region has the DNA TGTGCCACCAGTGGTCGAGTTAGCAATCAGCCCCAGCATTTT. This translates into CATSGRVSNQPQHF.

In this sample, this clonotype turned up many times. In nucleotides, the CDR3 is TGTGCCACCAGCAGAGATGTAGGGGCTGGGTACGAGCAGTACTTC. This codes for CATSRDVGAGYEQYF. The chain recombines TRBV15 with TRBJ2-7, with D possibly being TRBD1 (5 bases). This CDR3 region has 15 residues. Germline V CDR1 and CDR2: LNHNV, YYDKDF (reference sequence). The V end was cut by 0 bases, the J end by 4 bases, with 13 bases between.